The 19 T cell receptor beta chains below all came from one sample that was sequenced in a study of CD8 T cells in ankylosing spondylitis. TCRdb independently ran MiXCR on the 5' RACE reads; one entry per CDR3 protein. The table records some 120,000 distinct CDR3 sequences, roughly an eighth of them present only once. Input material: blood, either unsorted or a sorted T cell fraction (not recorded which). The origin of the receptors is a female donor with ankylosing spondylitis or in good health (not recorded which).

J is TRBJ2-3 and V is TRBV30, with TRBD2 identical over 11 bases. Germline V CDR1 and CDR2: GTSNPN, SVGIG (reference sequence). This CDR3 contains 13 residues. The ends lost 7 bases at V and 5 bases at J; junction bases unmatched: 5. This CDR3 reads CASTSGGGDTQYF. The DNA for the CDR3 is TGTGCCTCTACTAGCGGGGGAGGAGATACGCAGTATTTT.

This chain links TRBV20-1 with TRBJ2-3; 12 bases line up with TRBD2. The CDR3 covers 17 residues. Germline loops: CDR1 DFQATT, CDR2 SNEGSKA (reference sequence). V lost 3 bases and J lost 1; bases outside the gene matches: 8. The CDR3: CSASGGWTSGGTDTQYF. CDR3 bases: TGCAGTGCTAGTGGTGGGTGGACTAGCGGGGGCACAGATACGCAGTATTTT.

This clonotype has a handful of counts. The chain is built from TRBV29-1 and TRBJ2-3; D is uncertain. Trimming cost V 3 bases and J 3 bases, with 7 bases left between them. Germline V gene sequence: CDR1 SQVTM, CDR2 ANQGSEA. The CDR3 contains 12 residues. The CDR3 coding sequence is TGCAGCGTTGACCACGGGACAGATACGCAGTATTTT. Translating it yields CSVDHGTDTQYF.

This clonotype has a count of ten or more. This rearrangement joins TRBV7-3 to TRBJ2-1; TRBD2 agrees at 10 bases. Trimming at V came to 6 bases and at J to 1 base, leaving 3 bases not matched to a gene. Germline V gene lookup returns CDR1 SGHTA and CDR2 FQGTGA. This CDR3 has 15 residues. CDR3 nucleotide sequence: TGTGCCAGCAGTTATAGCGGGAGGTCCTACAATGAGCAGTTCTTC. It specifies CASSYSGRSYNEQFF.

This clonotype was counted only a few times. V usage is TRBV20-1 and J usage is TRBJ1-6; no definite D call. CDR1 and CDR2 (germline): DFQATT, SNEGSKA (reference sequence). V lost 5 bases to trimming and J lost 5 bases, with 13 bases between them. This CDR3 region has 14 residues. The CDR3 sequence: CSAQVHVDNSPLHF. The CDR3 region has the DNA TGCAGTGCTCAGGTTCATGTAGATAATTCACCCCTCCACTTT.

This clonotype was seen at least ten times. The J gene is TRBJ1-6, the V gene TRBV6-5, with D possibly being TRBD1 (6 bases). This CDR3 contains 15 residues. Germline lookup yields CDR1 MNHEY and CDR2 SVGAGI. Trimming pared 2 bases from V and 8 bases from J, leaving 13 bases between. As DNA, the CDR3 is TGTGCCAGCAGTTACAGGGGGAGTTATGATTCACCCCTCCACTTT. Protein sequence: CASSYRGSYDSPLHF.

The chain has TRBV7-9 and TRBJ2-2; a possible D gene is TRBD2 (5 bases). Germline V lookup: CDR1 SEHNR, CDR2 FQNEAQ (reference sequence). CDR3 length: 15 residues. V was shortened by 2 bases and J by 7 bases, with 14 bases between the two germline ends. This CDR3 is CASSLKEKGGGELFF. Written as DNA, the CDR3 is TGTGCCAGCAGCTTAAAAGAAAAAGGAGGCGGGGAGCTGTTTTTT. The full variable domain, its missing parts supplied by reference TRBV7-9 and TRBJ2-2, is DTGVSQNPRHKITKRGQNVTFRCDPISEHNRLYWYRQTLGQGPEFLTYFQNEAQLEKSRLLSDRFSAERPKGSFSTLEIQRTEQGDSAMYLCASSLKEKGGGELFFGEGSRLTVL.

The table lists this clonotype with a few counts. The chain couples TRBV12-3 or TRBV12-4 to TRBJ2-5, with 15 bases that match TRBD2. The ends lost 5 bases at V and 5 bases at J; junction bases unmatched: 3. The CDR3 sequence is 15 residues long. Here the CDR3 reads CASSHGTSGRETQYF. CDR3 DNA: TGTGCCAGCAGTCATGGGACTAGCGGGAGGGAGACCCAGTACTTC.

The J gene is TRBJ2-1, the V gene TRBV14, with TRBD2 identical over 12 bases. The CDR3 length is 16 residues. Germline loops: CDR1 SGHDN, CDR2 FVKESK. V was clipped by 4 bases and J by 8 bases; unmatched bases: 9. DNA for the CDR3: TGTGCCAGCAGCCTCGGACTAGCGGGGAGTAGGCATGAGCAGTTCTTC. Protein product: CASSLGLAGSRHEQFF.

This clonotype was counted many times. The rearrangement joins TRBV24-1 to TRBJ2-3; D remains unclear. The CDR3 covers 12 residues. Germline-derived CDR1 and CDR2 are KGHDR and SFDVKD. Deletions cut 1 base from V and 5 bases from J, with 3 bases between. CDR3 amino acids: CATSDFIDTQYF. The CDR3 nucleotides are TGTGCCACCAGTGATTTTATAGATACGCAGTATTTT.

This clonotype was recorded at least ten times. The chain uses TRBV20-1 and TRBJ2-7; 8 bases fit TRBD2. The J segment lost 2 bases and the V segment lost 5 bases, leaving 8 bases of the junction unmatched. Germline CDR1 and CDR2: DFQATT and SNEGSKA (reference sequence). CDR3 length: 14 residues. CDR3 sequence (DNA): TGCAGTGCTTCCGGCGGGACTAGAGCCTACGAGCAGTACTTC. This encodes CSASGGTRAYEQYF.

This clonotype was seen repeatedly, ten times or more. V gene TRBV6-5 combines with J gene TRBJ2-7, with D tentatively TRBD2 (6 bases). Germline loops: CDR1 MNHEY, CDR2 SVGAGI. This CDR3 is built from 15 residues. Trimming cost V 0 bases and J 3 bases, with 12 bases left between them. CDR3 in DNA: TGTGCCAGCAGTTACTCGGGACTGGCAAACTACGAGCAGTACTTC. Protein: CASSYSGLANYEQYF.

This clonotype was seen more than once but under ten times. V and J are TRBV6-1 and TRBJ2-7, with TRBD2 as a possible D gene (5 bases). Germline lookup yields CDR1 MNHNS and CDR2 SASEGT. Trimming shortened V by 1 base and J by 1 base, and 14 bases separated the two germline ends. The CDR3 loop spans 16 amino acids. The CDR3 sequence: CASSEGVGDKSYEQYF. The CDR3 DNA is TGTGCCAGCAGTGAAGGGGTCGGGGATAAGTCCTACGAGCAGTACTTC.

In its sample, this clonotype was seen many times. The chain links TRBV12-3 or TRBV12-4 to TRBJ1-2; TRBD1 aligns across 8 bases. The junction had 10 bases not matched to a gene; V was cut back by 6 bases and J by 7 bases. The CDR3 runs 14 residues. This chain's CDR3 is CASSSGTGAGGYTF. CDR3 bases: TGTGCCAGCAGCTCAGGGACAGGAGCTGGTGGCTACACCTTC.

The rearrangement links TRBV24-1 to TRBJ2-1, with D perhaps TRBD1 (8 bases). V gave up 4 bases and J gave up 7 bases, with 19 bases separating them. This CDR3 spans 16 amino acids. Germline CDR1 KGHDR, CDR2 SFDVKD. The CDR3 reads CATSDTGGGMLNEQFF. The CDR3 nucleotides read TGTGCCACCAGTGACACAGGGGGAGGGATGTTGAATGAGCAGTTCTTC.

There are a few counts of this clonotype. The chain joins TRBV12-3 or TRBV12-4 to TRBJ1-5; TRBD1 might be the D (6 bases). V shed 6 bases and J shed 4 bases, with 16 bases lying between them. CDR3 length equals 15 residues. In DNA, the CDR3 is TGTGCCAGCAGCCTCGGACAGATTATTAATCAGCCCCAGCATTTT. This codes for CASSLGQIINQPQHF.

There are a few counts of this clonotype. The CDR3 DNA sequence: TGTGCCAGCAGCCCCAGGGAAGTCGGAACCGGGGAGCTGTTTTTT. Translation: CASSPREVGTGELFF. This chain links TRBV3-1 with TRBJ2-2, with TRBD1 as a possible D gene (5 bases). The CDR3 length is 15 residues. Germline CDR1 LGHDT, CDR2 YNNKEL (reference sequence). The V gene lost 4 bases and the J gene lost 5 bases, with 14 bases spanning the gap. Full variable domain (missing parts from reference TRBV3-1 and TRBJ2-2): DTAVSQTPKYLVTQMGNDKSIKCEQNLGHDTMYWYKQDSKKFLKIMFSYNNKELIINETVPNRFSPKSPDKAHLNLHINSLELGDSAVYFCASSPREVGTGELFFGEGSRLTVL.

This clonotype was counted at least ten times. V is TRBV10-3 and J is TRBJ1-2, with no clear D. Germline CDR1 reads ENHRY; CDR2 reads SYGVKD. The CDR3 is 13 residues long. V lost 2 bases and J 7 bases, leaving 11 bases between the germline ends. The CDR3 spells CAISEVAALGYTF. Here the CDR3 DNA reads TGTGCCATCAGTGAGGTCGCAGCCCTTGGCTACACCTTC.

This clonotype occurred a few times. The rearrangement joins TRBV7-9 to TRBJ2-5; 11 bases match TRBD2. V dropped 3 bases and J dropped 1; count of bases not matched to a gene: 4. Germline CDR1 reads SEHNR; CDR2 reads FQNEAQ (reference sequence). The CDR3 is 16 amino acids. CDR3 region: CASSLSSGRTQETQYF. The CDR3 DNA is TGTGCCAGCAGCTTGTCTAGCGGGAGGACCCAAGAGACCCAGTACTTC.